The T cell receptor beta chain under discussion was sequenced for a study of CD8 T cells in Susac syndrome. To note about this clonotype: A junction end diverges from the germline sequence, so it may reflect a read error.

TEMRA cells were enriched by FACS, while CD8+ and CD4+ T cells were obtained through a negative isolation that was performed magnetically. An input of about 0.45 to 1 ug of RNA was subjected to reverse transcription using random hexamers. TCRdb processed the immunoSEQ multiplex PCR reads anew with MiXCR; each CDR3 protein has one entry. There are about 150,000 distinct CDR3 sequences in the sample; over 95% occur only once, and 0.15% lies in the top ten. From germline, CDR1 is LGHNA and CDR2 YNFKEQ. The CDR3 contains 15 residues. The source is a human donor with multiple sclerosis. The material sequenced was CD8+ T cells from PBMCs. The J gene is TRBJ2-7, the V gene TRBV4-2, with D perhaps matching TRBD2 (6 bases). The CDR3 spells CASSHRGALTYEKYF. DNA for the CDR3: TGTGCCAGCAGCCATCGCGGGGCTCTCACCTACGAGAAGTACTTC.